This T cell receptor beta chain was documented in a study of T cells after yellow fever vaccination. Study-wide context: Each low-cell-number fraction was prepared by means of SMART-Seq v4 Ultra Low Input.

TCRdb reprocessed the 5' RACE reads with MiXCR, giving one entry per CDR3 protein. The data hold about 400,000 distinct CDR3 sequences, with 11% observed a single time. This clonotype was counted between two and nine times. The CDR3 length is 14 residues. Germline lookup yields CDR1 SEHNR and CDR2 FQNEAQ (reference sequence). With 5 bases removed from V and 6 bases from J, the gap between germline ends came to 17 bases. The rearrangement links TRBV7-9 to TRBJ2-7; D call uncertain. This receptor was obtained from a young man who received the YFV17D yellow fever vaccine. The starting material was PBMCs, obtained on the day of the first yellow fever vaccination. CDR3 in DNA: TGTGCCAGCAGCGCCCCAGAGCAGGTCGGCGAGCAGTACTTC. Its translation: CASSAPEQVGEQYF.